These 26 T cell receptor beta chains were all obtained from the same sample, sequenced in a study of regulatory T cells in long-lasting Graves disease. The authors built TCR beta libraries using iRepertoire HTBI primers and Arm-PCR of CDR3 regions. TCRdb passed the multiplex PCR reads through MiXCR, listing each CDR3 protein once. The table shows 350,000 to 450,000 distinct CDR3 sequences, with roughly 20% occurring only once. Time point: persistent/refractory GD, antithyroid drugs over 5 years with positive TRAb. Following extraction of RNA from PBMCs, that RNA was used to make the TCR library. This sample comprised peripheral blood mononuclear cells (PBMCs), obtained when the disease was refractory, from a patient treated with antithyroid drugs. The receptors were gathered from a female donor with Graves disease.

This clonotype was detected a few times. V gene TRBV6-2 or TRBV6-3 combines with J gene TRBJ1-2; possibly TRBD1 for D (5 bases). This CDR3 contains 14 residues. V was clipped by 0 bases and J by 5 bases, with 10 bases between them. Germline loops: CDR1 MNHEY, CDR2 SVGEGT. CDR3 in amino acids: CASSYSDKNYGYTF. In nucleotides, the CDR3 is TGTGCCAGCAGTTACTCGGACAAAAATTATGGCTACACCTTC.

This clonotype was recorded many times. The chain recombines TRBV2 with TRBJ1-5; D uncertain. This CDR3 spans 14 amino acids. Trimming left V 7 bases short and J 1 base short, with 11 bases between. Germline V gene data show CDR1 as SNHLY and CDR2 as FYNNEI. In nucleotides, the CDR3 is TGTGCCAGCACTGCCGGATCAAGCAATCAGCCCCAGCATTTT. Amino acid sequence: CASTAGSSNQPQHF. Looking up the rest from reference TRBV2 and TRBJ1-5 gives the full variable domain: EPEVTQTPSHQVTQMGQEVILRCVPISNHLYFYWYRQILGQKVEFLVSFYNNEISEKSEIFDDQFSVERPDGSNFTLKIRSTKLEDSAMYFCASTAGSSNQPQHFGDGTRLSIL.

This clonotype came up once. The junction departs from the called germline gene at one end, perhaps through a read error. J is TRBJ2-7 and V is TRBV13, with D perhaps TRBD2 (6 bases). The CDR3 extends over 14 amino acids. CDR1 and CDR2 from the germline V gene are PRHDT and FYEKMQ (reference sequence). DNA of the CDR3: TGTGCCAGCAGCGTAGGAGGGGCCGCCTACGAGCAGTACTTC. Translated: CASSVGGAAYEQYF. Using reference TRBV13 and TRBJ2-7 for the parts outside the CDR3, the full variable domain is AAGVIQSPRHLIKEKRETATLKCYPIPRHDTVYWYQQGPGQDPQFLISFYEKMQSDKGSIPDRFSAQQFSDYHSELNMSSLELGDSALYFCASSVGGAAYEQYFGPGTRLTVT.

This clonotype came up once. It is likely a read error: a sequence one base away is far more abundant. The chain has TRBV2 and TRBJ2-5; D unresolved. The J call may be in error: the DNA end matches TRBJ2-7 better. The germline V gene has CDR1 SNHLY and CDR2 FYNNEI. The CDR3 runs 14 residues. The CDR3, as DNA: TGTGCCAGCAGTGATGGTCTGGGGTTGCACGAGCAGTACTTC. Its protein product is CASSDGLGLHEQYF.

This clonotype was observed a few times. The V gene is TRBV7-3, the J gene TRBJ2-2; 11 nucleotides match TRBD2. The CDR3 totals 15 residues. Looked up from germline, CDR1 is SGHTA and CDR2 is FQGTGA. Trimming cost V 6 bases and J 4 bases; bases outside gene matches: 4. CDR3: CASRTSGSPTGELFF. In DNA form, the CDR3 reads TGTGCCAGCAGAACTAGCGGGAGCCCCACCGGGGAGCTGTTTTTT. The entire variable domain, with the rest obtained from reference TRBV7-3 and TRBJ2-2, is as follows: GAGVSQTPSNKVTEKGKYVELRCDPISGHTALYWYRQSLGQGPEFLIYFQGTGAADDSGLPNDRFFAVRPEGSVSTLKIQRTERGDSAVYLCASRTSGSPTGELFFGEGSRLTVL.

This clonotype was counted only a few times. The chain has TRBV19 and TRBJ1-1; TRBD1 agrees at 9 bases. The J segment lost 1 base and the V segment lost 3 bases, leaving 9 bases of the junction unmatched. This CDR3 has 17 residues. CDR1 LNHDA and CDR2 SQIVND come from the germline V gene (reference sequence). The CDR3 nucleotides read TGTGCCAGTAGTATCCCCCAAATGACAGGGGGGAACACTGAAGCTTTCTTT. Amino acid sequence: CASSIPQMTGGNTEAFF.

The chain employs TRBV4-1 and TRBJ1-2, with 12 bases lining up with TRBD1. Germline assignment: CDR1 MGHRA and CDR2 YSYEKL. The CDR3 extends over 19 amino acids. Trimming cost V 0 bases and J 2 bases; bases outside gene matches: 10. The CDR3, as DNA: TGCGCCAGCAGCCAAGATGCCCCGGGACAGGGGGCAGTCAACTATGGCTACACCTTC. Translation: CASSQDAPGQGAVNYGYTF.

The CDR3 protein is CASSLGHLADTQYF. The DNA for the CDR3 is TGTGCCAGCAGTCTAGGACACCTCGCTGATACGCAGTATTTT. The chain employs TRBV28 and TRBJ2-3; tentatively, D is TRBD1 (5 bases). Per the germline V gene, CDR1 is MDHEN and CDR2 is SYDVKM. V lost 5 bases, J lost 6 bases, and 15 bases lay in between. The CDR3 spans 14 residues. The complete variable domain, with remaining parts taken from reference TRBV28 and TRBJ2-3, reads DVKVTQSSRYLVKRTGEKVFLECVQDMDHENMFWYRQDPGLGLRLIYFSYDVKMKEKGDIPEGYSVSREKKERFSLILESASTNQTSMYLCASSLGHLADTQYFGPGTRLTVL.

This clonotype appeared many times. V is TRBV20-1 and J is TRBJ1-4; possibly TRBD1 for D (5 bases). This CDR3 spans 12 amino acids. Trimming removed 0 bases at V and 7 bases at J, with 6 bases between. Germline V gives CDR1 DFQATT, CDR2 SNEGSKA (reference sequence). Written as DNA, the CDR3 is TGCAGTGCTAGAGATCAGGGTGAAAAACTGTTTTTT. Translation gives CSARDQGEKLFF.

This clonotype occurred many times. The rearrangement uses TRBV7-2 and TRBJ2-5, with no clear D. Trimming left V 4 bases short and J 7 bases short, with 4 bases between. The CDR3 runs 10 residues. CDR1 is SGHTA and CDR2 is FQGNSA in the germline V gene. Here the CDR3 reads CASSSVTQYF. DNA of the CDR3: TGTGCCAGCAGCTCAGTGACCCAGTACTTC.

The gene calls are TRBV12-3 or TRBV12-4 and TRBJ2-1; 8 bases match TRBD1. CDR3 size: 16 residues. Trimming took 4 bases from V and 1 from J; bases not matched to a gene: 6. This CDR3 is CASSSWTGQSYNEQFF. The CDR3 coding sequence is TGTGCCAGCAGTTCATGGACAGGGCAGTCCTACAATGAGCAGTTCTTC.

This clonotype was counted ten times or more. The J gene is TRBJ1-1, the V gene TRBV6-2 or TRBV6-3; D gene ambiguous. The germline CDR1 and CDR2 sequences are MNHEY and SVGEGT. The CDR3 has 14 residues. V was pared by 6 bases and J by 4 bases, with 15 bases between. Here the CDR3 reads CASREPPTRTEAFF. CDR3 bases: TGTGCCAGCAGAGAACCCCCCACGCGCACTGAAGCTTTCTTT.

The chain is built from TRBV29-1 and TRBJ1-2; 9 bases line up with TRBD1. J gave up 8 bases and V 6 bases, and 7 bases lay outside the gene matches. Germline V gene data show CDR1 as SQVTM and CDR2 as ANQGSEA. The CDR3 covers 12 residues. The CDR3 DNA reads as TGCAGCGTACCACAGGGGGCAGGCGGCTACACCTTC. This sequence encodes CSVPQGAGGYTF.

On this clonotype itself: It is likely a read error: a sequence one base away is far more abundant. V is TRBV6-1 and J is TRBJ2-7; the D gene is possibly TRBD1 (5 bases). Germline-derived CDR1 and CDR2 are MNHNS and SASEGT. This CDR3 contains 13 residues. In nucleotides, the CDR3 is TGTGCCACCAGTGACTCAACCTGGGGCGAGCAGTGCTTC. As protein: CATSDSTWGEQCF.

This chain uses TRBV19 with TRBJ2-2; D perhaps matches TRBD1 (6 bases). The CDR3 spans 14 residues. Per the germline V gene, CDR1 is LNHDA and CDR2 is SQIVND (reference sequence). Trimming took 6 bases from V and 1 from J, leaving 9 bases between them. CDR3 residues: CASSTGMNTGELFF. The CDR3 bases are TGTGCCAGTAGCACAGGGATGAACACCGGGGAGCTGTTTTTT. Using reference TRBV19 and TRBJ2-2 for the parts outside the CDR3, the full variable domain is DGGITQSPKYLFRKEGQNVTLSCEQNLNHDAMYWYRQDPGQGLRLIYYSQIVNDFQKGDIAEGYSVSREKKESFPLTVTSAQKNPTAFYLCASSTGMNTGELFFGEGSRLTVL.

This clonotype was seen ten or more times. V usage is TRBV7-2 and J usage is TRBJ1-2, with a weak D call TRBD1 (5 bases). Per the germline V gene, CDR1 is SGHTA and CDR2 is FQGNSA. The CDR3 length is 13 residues. With 1 base removed from V and 6 bases from J, the gap between germline ends came to 9 bases. The CDR3 is CASSLGRVDGYTF. The DNA for the CDR3 is TGTGCCAGCAGCTTAGGCAGGGTGGATGGCTACACCTTC.

The chain uses TRBV7-2 and TRBJ2-3; no reliable D call. Germline values: CDR1 SGHTA, CDR2 FQGNSA. Trimming left V 5 bases short and J 4 bases short, with 4 bases between. This CDR3 region has 11 residues. DNA of the CDR3: TGTGCCAGCAGCCCCGCAGATACGCAGTATTTT. This sequence encodes CASSPADTQYF.

This sequence joins TRBV29-1 and TRBJ1-1; TRBD1 might be the D (5 bases). V lost 5 bases and J lost 6, with 13 bases in between. There are 12 residues in the CDR3. CDR1 is SQVTM, CDR2 ANQGSEA, per germline. The DNA of the CDR3 is TGCAGCGTTTTGGCAGGGCCGCCTGAAGCTTTCTTT. Translation: CSVLAGPPEAFF.

This clonotype appeared many times. The rearrangement uses TRBV6-1 and TRBJ1-2; TRBD1 matches 8 bases. CDR1 and CDR2 from the germline V gene are MNHNS and SASEGT. The CDR3 loop spans 13 amino acids. J gave up 0 bases and V 10 bases, and 4 bases lay outside the gene matches. CDR3 protein: CATLGQANYGYTF. DNA of the CDR3: TGTGCCACCCTGGGACAGGCTAACTATGGCTACACCTTC.

This clonotype was observed many times. The chain is built from TRBV6-2 or TRBV6-3 and TRBJ1-1, with TRBD1 as a possible D gene (5 bases). The germline CDR1 and CDR2 sequences are MNHEY and SVGEGT. The CDR3 contains 15 residues. Trimming took 7 bases from V and 0 from J, leaving 15 bases between them. CDR3 protein: CASTYSDRLNTEAFF. CDR3 DNA: TGTGCCAGCACCTACTCAGACAGATTGAACACTGAAGCTTTCTTT.

At least ten counts were recorded for this clonotype. The V and J genes are TRBV12-3 or TRBV12-4 and TRBJ2-6, with a tentative D call TRBD1 (5 bases). Trimming stripped 7 bases from V and 0 bases from J, with 10 bases between. The CDR3 sequence is 15 residues long. The CDR3 coding sequence is TGTGCCAGCACCGCGACAGTCTCTGGGGCCAACGTCCTGACTTTC. The encoded protein is CASTATVSGANVLTF.

This clonotype appeared a few times. The J gene is TRBJ1-4, the V gene TRBV3-1, with 7 bases aligning to TRBD1. The germline CDR1 and CDR2 sequences are LGHDT and YNNKEL (reference sequence). The length of the CDR3 is 15 residues. J lost 5 bases, V lost 4 bases, and 7 bases had no gene match. The CDR3 bases are TGTGCCAGCAGCCCGAGGGGGCAGCTAAATGAAAAACTGTTTTTT. Its translation is CASSPRGQLNEKLFF. The complete variable domain, with remaining parts taken from reference TRBV3-1 and TRBJ1-4, reads DTAVSQTPKYLVTQMGNDKSIKCEQNLGHDTMYWYKQDSKKFLKIMFSYNNKELIINETVPNRFSPKSPDKAHLNLHINSLELGDSAVYFCASSPRGQLNEKLFFGSGTQLSVL.

This clonotype was counted between two and nine times. In nucleotides, the CDR3 is TGCGCCAGCAGCTTGGATTCTGGGGGGAGCGGGGAGCTGTTTTTT. Protein sequence: CASSLDSGGSGELFF. This chain uses TRBV5-1 with TRBJ2-2; D is perhaps TRBD2 (6 bases). Trimming left V 0 bases short and J 7 bases short, with 13 bases between. The CDR3 has 15 residues. CDR1 is SGHRS and CDR2 is YFSETQ in the germline V gene.

This clonotype has at least ten counts. The rearrangement joins TRBV28 to TRBJ1-1, with D unresolved. The CDR3 consists of 17 residues. Deletions cut 5 bases from V and 0 bases from J, with 19 bases between. Germline V CDR1 and CDR2: MDHEN, SYDVKM. The CDR3 loop is CASSPPHGRPLNTEAFF. The DNA of the CDR3 is TGTGCCAGCAGTCCCCCTCATGGTAGACCACTGAACACTGAAGCTTTCTTT. The full variable domain, in which reference TRBV28 and TRBJ1-1 provide the parts outside the CDR3, is DVKVTQSSRYLVKRTGEKVFLECVQDMDHENMFWYRQDPGLGLRLIYFSYDVKMKEKGDIPEGYSVSREKKERFSLILESASTNQTSMYLCASSPPHGRPLNTEAFFGQGTRLTVV.

The V and J genes are TRBV19 and TRBJ1-5; 8 bases fit TRBD1. This CDR3 comprises 16 residues. Trimming cost V 2 bases and J 5 bases; bases outside gene matches: 8. In germline, CDR1 is LNHDA, CDR2 SQIVND (reference sequence). CDR3 in DNA: TGTGCCAGTAGTATAACAGGCAGGGGGCGGGATCAGCCCCAGCATTTT. This translates into CASSITGRGRDQPQHF.

This clonotype was observed a few times. The gene calls are TRBV27 and TRBJ2-7; D might be TRBD2 (6 bases). The CDR3 spans 16 residues. CDR1 is MNHEY and CDR2 is SMNVEV in the germline V gene (reference sequence). The V end was cut by 4 bases, the J end by 2 bases, with 18 bases between. CDR3 residues: CASSSMLTGETYEQYF. CDR3 coding DNA: TGTGCCAGCAGTTCAATGTTGACGGGAGAAACCTACGAGCAGTACTTC.